One and the same sample provided the 10 T cell receptor beta chains below, sequenced in a study of cytomegalovirus exposure and HLA in healthy donors. It was with 60 Vbeta and 13 Jbeta primers that the PCR ran. TCRdb keeps only in-frame clones here, not all; method: immunoSEQ multiplex PCR. The sample has roughly 200,000 clones; about 9.4% are singletons. The sequencing sample was made of PBMCs. The source of these receptors is a woman aged 25 to 45 in good health and CMV-seropositive.

The chain carries TRBV7-8 and TRBJ1-5; D unclear. This CDR3 has 14 residues. Trimming stripped 3 bases from V and 0 bases from J, with 6 bases between. Germline CDR1 is SGHVS and CDR2 is FQNEAQ. CDR3 sequence (DNA): TGTGCCAGCAGCTTTCGGGGTAGCAATCAGCCCCAGCATTTT. This sequence encodes CASSFRGSNQPQHF.

V usage is TRBV5-6 and J usage is TRBJ2-5; 7 bases map to TRBD1. CDR3 size: 14 residues. CDR1 is SGHDT and CDR2 is YYEEEE in the germline V gene. The junction had 6 bases not matched to a gene; V was cut back by 2 bases and J by 5 bases. For the CDR3, the DNA is TGTGCCAGCAGCTTAAGACAGGGTTACGAGACCCAGTACTTC. Residues: CASSLRQGYETQYF.

This clone has only a few counts. CDR3 region: CASRGGATNEKLFF. CDR3 bases: TGTGCCAGCAGGGGGGGGGCAACTAATGAAAAACTGTTTTTT. The genes are TRBV6-1 and TRBJ1-4; a possible D gene is TRBD1 (5 bases). The CDR3 has 14 residues. The germline CDR1 and CDR2 sequences are MNHNS and SASEGT. The germline V and J ends were trimmed by 6 bases and 0 bases, with 8 bases remaining between them.

This clone has a handful of counts. This chain links TRBV6-6 with TRBJ2-5; TRBD1 agrees at 9 bases. J was trimmed by 2 bases and V by 7 bases; bases with no gene match: 8. In germline, CDR1 is MNHNY, CDR2 SVGAGI (reference sequence). CDR3 length: 15 amino acids. The CDR3 coding sequence is TGTGCCAGCACCCCTACGACAGGGGGGCAAGAGACCCAGTACTTC. Translated: CASTPTTGGQETQYF.

This clone was counted a few times. The chain has TRBV19 and TRBJ1-4; the match to TRBD1 covers 10 bases. The trim removed 6 bases at V and 10 bases at J, leaving 5 bases unmatched. The CDR3 is made up of 13 amino acids. Germline loops: CDR1 LNHDA, CDR2 SQIVND (reference sequence). CDR3 loop: CASRGQGVAKLFF. CDR3 coding DNA: TGTGCCAGTAGAGGACAGGGGGTAGCAAAACTGTTTTTT.

This chain links TRBV4-2 with TRBJ2-3; 12 bases match TRBD2. J gave up 3 bases and V 3 bases, and 7 bases lay outside the gene matches. Germline V gene sequence: CDR1 LGHNA, CDR2 YNFKEQ. The CDR3 is 17 residues long. CDR3 loop: CASSQPPLAGGTDTQYF. In nucleotides, the CDR3 is TGTGCCAGCAGCCAGCCCCCCCTAGCGGGAGGGACAGATACGCAGTATTTT.

V usage is TRBV29-1 and J usage is TRBJ2-2, with D possibly TRBD1 on 7 matching bases. Germline CDR1 reads SQVTM; CDR2 reads ANQGSEA. This CDR3 is built from 17 residues. The V and J ends lost 3 bases and 0 bases respectively, with 17 bases between them. CDR3 loop: CSVDRQGGGTNTGELFF. Written as DNA, the CDR3 is TGCAGCGTTGATCGACAGGGCGGCGGGACGAACACCGGGGAGCTGTTTTTT.

This chain uses TRBV5-1 with TRBJ2-5; 10 nucleotides line up with TRBD2. This CDR3 comprises 14 residues. V shed 6 bases and J 2 bases; nucleotides not matched to a gene: 4. Looked up from germline, CDR1 is SGHRS and CDR2 is YFSETQ. The CDR3 here is CASMTSGLQETQYF. The DNA of the CDR3 is TGCGCCAGCATGACTAGCGGGTTACAAGAGACCCAGTACTTC.

The chain couples TRBV11-3 to TRBJ2-1, with TRBD2 as a possible D gene (5 bases). V shed 5 bases and J shed 4 bases, with 18 bases lying between them. Germline CDR1 and CDR2: SGHNT and YENEEA. CDR3 length equals 16 residues. The CDR3 sequence is CASSRLGSPGYNEQFF. The CDR3 nucleotides are TGTGCCAGCAGCCGTTTGGGGTCCCCGGGGTACAATGAGCAGTTCTTC.

The V and J genes are TRBV14 and TRBJ2-1; the match to TRBD2 covers 7 bases. The CDR3 is made up of 13 amino acids. Germline CDR1 and CDR2: SGHDN and FVKESK. V was clipped by 1 base and J by 12 bases; unmatched bases: 6. CDR3 bases: TGTGCCAGCAGCCAAGGGAGGACTAGTCGGCAGTTCTTC. The encoded protein is CASSQGRTSRQFF.